These T cell receptor beta chains were read from a single sample in a study of response to subunit inactivated influenza vaccine. TCRdb re-called the RT-PCR reads through MiXCR, storing one row per CDR3 protein. The sample has about 310,000 distinct CDR3 sequences, roughly 22% seen once. Here the sequenced sample was PBMCs from blood, taken approximately 20 months after vaccination. The source of these receptors is a man aged 45-69 years who received an inactivated influenza vaccine. The CDR3 runs from the conserved cysteine through the conserved F or W. The order of the fields is D gene, clone size, V gene, J gene, CDR3 DNA, CDR3 protein. A D gene is named only where the DNA matches it firmly. A row's size may be missing; if present it is once, few, many or a size class.

d_gene: NA; abundance: NA; v_gene: TRBV7-2; j_gene: TRBJ1-6; CDR3nt: TGTGCCAGCAAAAACCCGGGGTACTCACCCCTCCACTTT; CDR3aa: CASKNPGYSPLHF
d_gene: TRBD2; abundance: NA; v_gene: TRBV9; j_gene: TRBJ2-2; CDR3nt: TGTGCCAGCAGCGTATACGGGAGGGCGAACACCGGGGAGCTGTTTTTT; CDR3aa: CASSVYGRANTGELFF
d_gene: TRBD2; abundance: few; v_gene: TRBV7-2; j_gene: TRBJ2-7; CDR3nt: TGTGCCAGCAGCCGCCAACTAGCGGGAGTTGGAGGATGGTACTTC; CDR3aa: CASSRQLAGVGGWYF
d_gene: NA; abundance: few; v_gene: TRBV7-8; j_gene: TRBJ1-5; CDR3nt: TGTGCCAGCAGCTCAACTTGGGCAGGGCGCGCCATTAATCAGCCCCAGCATTTT; CDR3aa: CASSSTWAGRAINQPQHF
d_gene: NA; abundance: once; v_gene: TRBV5-1; j_gene: TRBJ2-5; CDR3nt: TGCGCCAGCAGCTTGGAGGCCTTAGGTCTCGAGACCCAGTACTTC; CDR3aa: CASSLEALGLETQYF
d_gene: NA; abundance: few; v_gene: TRBV3-1; j_gene: TRBJ2-7; CDR3nt: TGTGCCAGCAGCCAAGACTTAAGATACGAGCAGTACTTC; CDR3aa: CASSQDLRYEQYF
d_gene: TRBD1; abundance: few; v_gene: TRBV7-2; j_gene: TRBJ1-5; CDR3nt: TGTGCCAGCAGCTTGACAGGGGGAGATCAGCCCCAGCATTTT; CDR3aa: CASSLTGGDQPQHF
d_gene: NA; abundance: few; v_gene: TRBV7-2; j_gene: TRBJ1-1; CDR3nt: TGTGCCAGCAGCCAACGGGGGGTCGTCTGGAACACTGAAGCTTTCTTT; CDR3aa: CASSQRGVVWNTEAFF
d_gene: NA; abundance: few; v_gene: TRBV4-3; j_gene: TRBJ2-1; CDR3nt: TGCGCCAGCAGCCAAGGACAGGGAGGACAATATGAGCAGTTCTTC; CDR3aa: CASSQGQGGQYEQFF
d_gene: NA; abundance: NA; v_gene: TRBV20-1; j_gene: TRBJ2-4; CDR3nt: TGCAGTCCCCTGGCAGTAGCCAAAAACATTCAGTACTTC; CDR3aa: CSPLAVAKNIQYF
d_gene: NA; abundance: NA; v_gene: TRBV12-3/TRBV12-4; j_gene: TRBJ1-2; CDR3nt: TGTGCCAGCAGTTGGACACGGGATGGCTACACCTTC; CDR3aa: CASSWTRDGYTF
d_gene: NA; abundance: NA; v_gene: TRBV11-2; j_gene: TRBJ2-5; CDR3nt: TGTGCCAGCAGCTTAGGAGCGCGGGGGCGAGAGACCCAGTACTTC; CDR3aa: CASSLGARGRETQYF
d_gene: NA; abundance: few; v_gene: TRBV12-3/TRBV12-4; j_gene: TRBJ2-3; CDR3nt: TGTGCCAGCAGTTTACCTCGGATGAGTGGCTACACAGATACGCAGTATTTT; CDR3aa: CASSLPRMSGYTDTQYF
d_gene: NA; abundance: few; v_gene: TRBV3-1; j_gene: TRBJ1-5; CDR3nt: TGTGCCAGCAGCCACGCTCCTAATCAGCCCCAGCATTTT; CDR3aa: CASSHAPNQPQHF
d_gene: TRBD2; abundance: NA; v_gene: TRBV10-1; j_gene: TRBJ2-1; CDR3nt: TGCGCCAGCAGTGAGAACCTGGGACTAGCGGGGGGGCGGTACAATGAGCAGTTCTTC; CDR3aa: CASSENLGLAGGRYNEQFF
d_gene: NA; abundance: few; v_gene: TRBV12-3/TRBV12-4; j_gene: TRBJ1-1; CDR3nt: TGTGCCATTCGAGGGGCCGACAGCGATCCAAGGTTGAACACTGAAGCTTTCTTT; CDR3aa: CAIRGADSDPRLNTEAFF
d_gene: NA; abundance: NA; v_gene: TRBV5-1; j_gene: TRBJ2-3; CDR3nt: TGCGCCAGCAGCCGGGACCAGCCCACAGATACGCAGTATTTT; CDR3aa: CASSRDQPTDTQYF